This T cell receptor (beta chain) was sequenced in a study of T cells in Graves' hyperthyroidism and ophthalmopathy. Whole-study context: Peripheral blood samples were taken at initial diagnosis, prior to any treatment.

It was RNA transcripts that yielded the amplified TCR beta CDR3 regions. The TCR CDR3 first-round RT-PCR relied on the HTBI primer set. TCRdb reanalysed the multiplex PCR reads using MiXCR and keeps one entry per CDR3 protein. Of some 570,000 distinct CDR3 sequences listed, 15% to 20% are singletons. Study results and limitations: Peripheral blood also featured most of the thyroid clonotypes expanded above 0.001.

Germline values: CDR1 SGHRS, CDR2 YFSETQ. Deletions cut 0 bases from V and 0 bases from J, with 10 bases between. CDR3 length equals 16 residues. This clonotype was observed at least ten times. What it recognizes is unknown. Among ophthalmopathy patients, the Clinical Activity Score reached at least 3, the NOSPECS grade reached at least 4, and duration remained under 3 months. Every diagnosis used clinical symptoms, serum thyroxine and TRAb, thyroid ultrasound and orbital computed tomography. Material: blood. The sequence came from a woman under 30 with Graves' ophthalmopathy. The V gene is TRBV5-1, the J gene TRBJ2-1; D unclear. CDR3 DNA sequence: TGCGCCAGCAGCTTGGATGGGGTAAGCTCCTACAATGAGCAGTTCTTC. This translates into CASSLDGVSSYNEQFF.